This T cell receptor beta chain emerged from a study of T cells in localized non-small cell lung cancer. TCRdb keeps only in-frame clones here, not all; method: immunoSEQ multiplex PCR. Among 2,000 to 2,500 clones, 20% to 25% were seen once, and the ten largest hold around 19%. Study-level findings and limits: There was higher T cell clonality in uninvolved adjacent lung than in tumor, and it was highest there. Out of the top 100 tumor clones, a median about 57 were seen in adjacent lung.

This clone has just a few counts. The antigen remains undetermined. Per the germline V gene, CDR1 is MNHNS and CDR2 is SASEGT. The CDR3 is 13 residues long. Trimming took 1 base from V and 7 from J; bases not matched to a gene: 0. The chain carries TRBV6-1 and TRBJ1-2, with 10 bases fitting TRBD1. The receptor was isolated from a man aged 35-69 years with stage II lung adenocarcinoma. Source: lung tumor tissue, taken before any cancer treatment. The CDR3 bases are TGTGCCAGCAGTGAAGGGGACAGGGGTGGCTACACCTTC. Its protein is CASSEGDRGGYTF.